This is a list of T cell receptor beta chains from one sample in a study of regulatory T cells in long-lasting Graves disease. One entry per CDR3 protein results from TCRdb running MiXCR on the multiplex PCR reads. This sample has 680,000 or so distinct CDR3 sequences, with roughly 15% found just once. These same records also appear under a second study, on T cells in Graves' hyperthyroidism and ophthalmopathy.

The input for sequencing was peripheral blood mononuclear cells (PBMCs), taken at new diagnosis, from a patient treated with antithyroid drugs. These receptors all come from a woman in her 30s with Graves disease. The conserved cysteine and the conserved F or W are not part of the CDR3 here. Expanded clones get a size class; other rows say once, few or many, or leave the size out.

V gene	J gene	clone size	CDR3 protein
TRBV15	TRBJ2-1	few	ATSRENRGSYSEQF
TRBV20-1	TRBJ1-5	many	SARDRWGGNQPQH
TRBV10-3	TRBJ1-5	NA	AISSDRDGNQPQH
TRBV2	TRBJ2-5	many	ASSAQYQETQY
TRBV29-1	TRBJ2-1	NA	SVEGAGGYYNEQF
TRBV15	TRBJ2-5	NA	ATSRAATQETQY
TRBV7-3	TRBJ1-2	NA	ASEPRGQGESGYT
TRBV6-2/TRBV6-3	TRBJ1-1	NA	TSSLTGSTEAF
TRBV28	TRBJ2-7	NA	ASSPGDFGSYEQY
TRBV2	TRBJ2-7	few	ASSDGGKYEQY
TRBV29-1	TRBJ2-3	NA	SARRGGTDTQY
TRBV7-2	TRBJ2-7	many	ASSQNYRASEQY
TRBV28	TRBJ2-7	few	ASSAGVAGRSYEQY
TRBV6-1	TRBJ1-2	many	ASSTGTPYGYT
TRBV7-8	TRBJ1-6	few	ASSLGGGRKPLH
TRBV7-2	TRBJ2-3	NA	ASSLGASGGADTQY
TRBV7-3	TRBJ1-2	NA	ASSSDIHRDGYT
TRBV6-1	TRBJ2-7	many	ASNPGAYEQY
TRBV12-3/TRBV12-4	TRBJ1-2	few	ASSLVLAGSIRGYT
TRBV30	TRBJ2-5	NA	AWETGGFLTQY
TRBV5-5	TRBJ1-1	few	ASSLEVRQSNTEAF
TRBV27	TRBJ1-4	NA	VSMQIQGPKLF
TRBV24-1	TRBJ2-2	many	ATTTDRPPNTGELF
TRBV5-1	TRBJ1-2	many	ASSYGPWYGYT
TRBV28	TRBJ1-2	many	ASKPSPGTTNYGYT